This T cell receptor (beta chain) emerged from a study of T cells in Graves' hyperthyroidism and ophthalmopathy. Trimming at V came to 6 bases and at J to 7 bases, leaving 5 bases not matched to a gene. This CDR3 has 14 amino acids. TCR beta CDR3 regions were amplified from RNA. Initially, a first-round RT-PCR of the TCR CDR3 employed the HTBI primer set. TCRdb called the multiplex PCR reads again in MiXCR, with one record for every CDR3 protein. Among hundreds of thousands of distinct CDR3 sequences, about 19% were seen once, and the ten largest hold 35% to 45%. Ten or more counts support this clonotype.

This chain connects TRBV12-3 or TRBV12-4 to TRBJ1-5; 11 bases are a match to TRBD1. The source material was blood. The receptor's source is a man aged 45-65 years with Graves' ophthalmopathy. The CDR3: CASSWTGGGQPQHF. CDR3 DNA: TGTGCCAGCAGCTGGACAGGGGGCGGGCAGCCCCAGCATTTT.